The rows below give T cell receptor beta chains drawn from one sample of a study of Graves' ophthalmopathy and Graves' hyperthyroidism. TCRdb recomputed calls from the multiplex PCR reads with MiXCR, one row per CDR3 protein. This repertoire shows more than 300,000 distinct CDR3 sequences, 15% to 17% found once; its top ten account for roughly 7%. The sequencing input was peripheral blood. All receptors derive from a woman aged 18-29 years with stable Graves' hyperthyroidism. CDR3s include the opening cysteine and the closing phenylalanine or tryptophan. A D gene is named only where the DNA matches it firmly. Expanded clones are given a class, and other clones once, few, many or no size at all.

TRBV6-1	.	TRBJ1-1	many	15	CASSDHRMRYTEAFF	TGTGCCAGCAGTGACCACCGAATGAGGTACACTGAAGCTTTCTTT
TRBV7-9	.	TRBJ1-2	many	14	CASTLGGGAYGYTF	TGTGCCAGCACCCTCGGAGGGGGGGCTTATGGCTACACCTTC
TRBV7-3	TRBD1	TRBJ1-2	many	14	CASSPQGAVGGYTF	TGTGCCAGCAGCCCACAGGGGGCGGTTGGTGGCTACACCTTC
TRBV27	.	TRBJ2-7	many	14	CASSQLGASYEQYF	TGTGCCAGCAGTCAGCTGGGGGCCTCCTACGAGCAGTACTTC
TRBV24-1	.	TRBJ2-5	few	14	CATSDPRVRETQYF	TGTGCCACCAGTGATCCCCGAGTAAGAGAGACCCAGTACTTC
TRBV15	TRBD1	TRBJ2-7	many	16	CATRQGQPTPFDEQYF	TGTGCCACCAGGCAGGGACAGCCGACCCCGTTTGACGAGCAGTACTTC
TRBV28	.	TRBJ1-5	many	16	CASSLYRGVSNQPQHF	TGTGCCAGCAGTTTATATCGAGGGGTTAGCAATCAGCCCCAGCATTTT
TRBV27	TRBD2	TRBJ2-7	many	15	CASSPVAGGNYEQYF	TGTGCCAGCAGTCCTGTAGCGGGGGGAAACTACGAGCAGTACTTC
TRBV6-5	.	TRBJ1-1	many	12	CAGTRSGTEAFF	TGTGCCGGTACACGATCAGGGACTGAAGCTTTCTTT
TRBV6-1	.	TRBJ2-7	.	13	CASSTKRTYEQYF	TGTGCCAGCAGTACAAAACGTACCTACGAGCAGTACTTC
TRBV29-1	.	TRBJ2-5	many	14	CSVRARVSQETQYF	TGCAGCGTAAGAGCTCGCGTCAGTCAAGAGACCCAGTACTTC
TRBV11-2	TRBD1	TRBJ1-1	many	14	CASSRGPVDTEAFF	TGTGCCAGCAGCAGGGGGCCGGTCGACACTGAAGCTTTCTTT
TRBV11-1	TRBD1	TRBJ1-1	.	16	CASSLLGGTANTEAFF	TGTGCCAGCAGCTTATTAGGCGGGACAGCGAACACTGAAGCTTTCTTT
TRBV20-1	.	TRBJ2-7	.	11	CSAMSSYEQYF	TGCAGTGCTATGTCCTCGTACGAGCAGTACTTC
TRBV9	.	TRBJ1-6	few	14	CASSVHANNSPLPF	TGTGCCAGCAGCGTACACGCCAATAATTCACCCCTCCCCTTT
TRBV20-1	.	TRBJ2-4	many	13	CSARDQGGGIKYF	TGCAGTGCTAGAGATCAAGGGGGGGGCATTAAGTACTTC
TRBV7-2	.	TRBJ1-5	many	14	CASSLMSGNQPQHF	TGTGCCAGCAGCTTAATGTCAGGCAATCAGCCCCAGCATTTT
TRBV9	TRBD1	TRBJ1-6	many	17	CASSRLTGTGNNSPLHF	TGTGCCAGCAGCAGACTTACCGGGACAGGGAATAATTCACCCCTCCACTTT
TRBV12-3/TRBV12-4	TRBD1	TRBJ2-2	many	16	CASSSRDRENTGELFF	TGTGCCAGCAGTTCCCGGGACAGGGAGAACACCGGGGAGCTGTTTTTT
TRBV6-5	.	TRBJ1-6	many	16	CASSNQGRAYNSPLHF	TGTGCCAGCAGTAACCAGGGAAGGGCCTATAATTCACCCCTCCACTTT
TRBV15	.	TRBJ1-2	many	14	CATSREGRSEGYTF	TGTGCCACCAGCAGAGAAGGACGGTCTGAGGGCTACACCTTC
TRBV4-1	TRBD1	TRBJ1-6	many	14	CASSTRDSGSPLHF	TGCGCCAGCAGCACCCGGGACAGTGGGTCACCCCTCCACTTT
TRBV6-1	.	TRBJ2-7	many	18	CASSEARGWGSSSYEQYF	TGTGCCAGCAGTGAAGCGCGTGGGTGGGGCTCGAGCTCCTACGAGCAGTACTTC
TRBV7-2	TRBD1	TRBJ1-6	many	16	CASSLRQGGYNSPLHF	TGTGCCAGCAGCCTGAGACAGGGAGGCTATAATTCACCCCTCCACTTT
TRBV19	.	TRBJ1-2	many	13	CASSISGDYGYTF	TGTGCCAGTAGTATATCGGGGGACTATGGCTACACCTTC
TRBV12-5	.	TRBJ1-1	many	13	CASGTGLNTEAFF	TGTGCTAGTGGTACAGGCTTGAACACTGAAGCTTTCTTT
TRBV19	.	TRBJ1-2	few	14	CASSLDRVRIGYTF	TGTGCCAGTAGCCTCGACAGAGTTAGGATCGGCTACACCTTC
TRBV28	.	TRBJ1-6	many	14	CASRWTDYNSPLHF	TGTGCCAGCCGCTGGACAGACTATAATTCACCCCTCCACTTT
TRBV6-5	TRBD1	TRBJ2-5	many	15	CASSYSTGERETQYF	TGTGCCAGCAGTTACTCGACAGGGGAGAGGGAGACCCAGTACTTC
TRBV24-1	.	TRBJ2-5	many	17	CATSDGGLPGTRETQYF	TGTGCCACCAGTGATGGCGGACTACCCGGTACCAGGGAGACCCAGTACTTC
TRBV12-3/TRBV12-4	TRBD1	TRBJ1-2	.	13	CASSKAGTGGYTF	TGTGCCAGCAGCAAAGCCGGGACAGGTGGCTACACCTTC
TRBV7-9	.	TRBJ1-1	many	14	CASSLSQLNTEAFF	TGTGCCAGCAGCTTGTCACAGCTGAACACTGAAGCTTTCTTT
TRBV7-2	.	TRBJ2-6	many	16	CASSLTIRSGANVLTF	TGTGCCAGCAGCTTAACCATACGCTCTGGGGCCAACGTCCTGACTTTC
TRBV5-1	TRBD1	TRBJ2-5	many	16	CASSLRTGGRQETQYF	TGCGCCAGCAGCCTGCGGACAGGGGGCAGACAAGAGACCCAGTACTTC
TRBV27	TRBD2	TRBJ2-7	many	16	CASSKSPSGGTWEQYF	TGTGCCAGCAGCAAGTCCCCTAGCGGGGGAACCTGGGAGCAGTACTTC
TRBV11-2	TRBD1	TRBJ1-5	many	17	CASSLERGDRGSQPQHF	TGTGCCAGCAGCTTAGAAAGGGGCGACAGGGGGAGTCAGCCCCAGCATTTT
TRBV9	.	TRBJ1-6	few	11	CASSDDGPLHF	TGTGCCAGCAGCGATGACGGCCCCCTCCACTTT
TRBV4-1	TRBD1	TRBJ1-2	many	14	CASSQVRDRAGYTF	TGCGCCAGCAGCCAAGTCCGGGACAGGGCCGGCTACACCTTC
TRBV20-1	.	TRBJ1-2	few	14	CSASTARDVGGYTF	TGCAGTGCTAGTACCGCCCGGGACGTGGGAGGCTACACCTTC
TRBV27	.	TRBJ2-7	many	15	CASSYRGHPSYEQYF	TGTGCCAGCAGTTACCGGGGCCATCCCTCCTACGAGCAGTACTTC
TRBV6-1	.	TRBJ1-2	many	16	CASSEREGQRTYGYTF	TGTGCCAGCAGTGAAAGGGAAGGTCAGAGGACCTATGGCTACACCTTC
TRBV12-3/TRBV12-4	TRBD1	TRBJ1-2	.	17	CASSRTGQISSNYGYTF	TGTGCCAGCAGCCGGACAGGGCAAATTAGTAGCAACTATGGCTACACCTTC
TRBV5-1	TRBD2	TRBJ2-2	few	15	CASSSDLAGAGELFF	TGCGCCAGCAGCTCCGACCTTGCGGGGGCCGGGGAGCTGTTTTTT
TRBV12-3/TRBV12-4	.	TRBJ1-6	many	15	CASRRTGLGVSPLHF	TGTGCCAGCAGACGTACAGGGCTGGGAGTTTCACCCCTCCACTTT
TRBV12-3/TRBV12-4	.	TRBJ1-3	many	14	CASSFRGDGNTIYF	TGTGCCAGCAGTTTCCGGGGTGATGGAAACACCATATATTTT
TRBV12-3/TRBV12-4	.	TRBJ1-1	many	15	CASSNLRPMNTEAFF	TGTGCCAGCAGTAATCTCAGGCCCATGAACACTGAAGCTTTCTTT
TRBV12-3/TRBV12-4	.	TRBJ2-6	many	18	CASSPSSGFGSGANVLTF	TGTGCCAGCAGCCCCAGTTCGGGTTTCGGCTCTGGGGCCAACGTCCTGACTTTC
TRBV5-1	.	TRBJ1-6	many	17	CASSLGLGGLTNSSLHF	TGCGCCAGCAGCTTGGGGTTGGGCGGACTGACCAATTCATCCCTCCACTTT
TRBV6-1	TRBD1	TRBJ1-5	.	16	CASRGQGVYSNQPQHF	TGTGCCAGCAGGGGACAGGGGGTCTATAGCAATCAGCCCCAGCATTTT
TRBV7-2	.	TRBJ2-7	many	17	CASSLAATANTNYEQYF	TGTGCCAGCAGCTTAGCCGCGACAGCCAATACCAACTACGAGCAGTACTTC
TRBV27	TRBD1	TRBJ2-7	many	16	CASSSRPGTVHYEQYF	TGTGCCAGCAGTTCGCGGCCCGGGACAGTCCATTACGAGCAGTACTTC
TRBV27	TRBD2	TRBJ2-5	many	18	CASSPMALLAGHQETQYF	TGTGCCAGCAGTCCTATGGCCTTGCTAGCGGGCCACCAAGAGACCCAGTACTTC
TRBV12-3/TRBV12-4	TRBD1	TRBJ1-6	once	18	CASSLARDRETYNSPLHF	TGTGCCAGCAGTTTAGCGCGGGACAGGGAAACCTATAATTCACCCCTCCACTTT
TRBV9	.	TRBJ1-6	many	15	CASSIRQEPNSPLHF	TGTGCCAGCAGCATTAGACAGGAACCGAATTCACCCCTCCACTTT